This T cell receptor beta chain was recovered during a study of blood T cell repertoires in COVID-19. Study at large: There were acute and convalescent COVID-19 samples, and they came from the United States, Italy and Spain. T cells, B-cell-depleted T cells, or PBMCs supplied cDNA or gDNA.

Under the authors' procedure: Amplification of reference gene primers provided the estimated nucleated cell counts. Sequencing used immunoSEQ multiplex PCR; TCRdb keeps in-frame clones, though not all of them. That table supplies the V and J calls and clone size; D and trimming were determined from the DNA. The sample lists about 320,000 clones, 86% seen once, with under 2% in the top ten. This clone was observed a handful of times. Material for sequencing was peripheral blood. The sequence was obtained from a woman aged 45-65 years with acute or convalescent COVID-19.

The CDR3 loop is CSVLESSYNEQFF. In DNA form, the CDR3 reads TGCAGCGTTTTGGAGAGCTCCTACAATGAGCAGTTCTTC. The chain joins TRBV29-1 to TRBJ2-1, with D unresolved. V was clipped by 5 bases and J by 0 bases, with 8 bases between them. From germline, CDR1 is SQVTM and CDR2 ANQGSEA. This CDR3 has 13 amino acids.